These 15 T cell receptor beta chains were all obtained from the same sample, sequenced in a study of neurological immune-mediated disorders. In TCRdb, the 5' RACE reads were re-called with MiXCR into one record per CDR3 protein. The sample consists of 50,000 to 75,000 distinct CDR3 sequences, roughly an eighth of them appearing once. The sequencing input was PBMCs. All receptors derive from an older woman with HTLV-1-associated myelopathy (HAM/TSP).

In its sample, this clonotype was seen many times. The CDR3 sequence: CSARKGEAPSYNEQFF. The CDR3 bases are TGCAGTGCTAGAAAGGGGGAGGCCCCTTCCTACAATGAGCAGTTCTTC. The rearrangement joins TRBV20-1 to TRBJ2-1; the D gene could be TRBD1 or TRBD2 (6 bases each). This CDR3 spans 16 amino acids. Per germline, CDR1 DFQATT and CDR2 SNEGSKA (reference sequence). Deletions cut 2 bases from V and 1 base from J, with 15 bases between.

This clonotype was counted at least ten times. The CDR3 protein is CASSFEGTGELFF. The CDR3 nucleotides read TGTGCCAGCAGTTTCGAAGGAACCGGGGAGCTGTTTTTT. The gene calls are TRBV6-5 and TRBJ2-2; D remains unclear. The germline CDR1 and CDR2 sequences are MNHEY and SVGAGI. V was clipped by 4 bases and J by 5 bases, with 8 bases between them. The CDR3 contains 13 residues.

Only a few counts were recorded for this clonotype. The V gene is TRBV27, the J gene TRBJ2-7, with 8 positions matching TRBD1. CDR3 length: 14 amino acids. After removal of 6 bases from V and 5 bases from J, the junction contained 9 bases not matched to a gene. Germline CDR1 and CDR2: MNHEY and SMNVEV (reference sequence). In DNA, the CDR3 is TGTGCCAGCAGCCTCATGACAGGGGACAACGAGCAGTACTTC. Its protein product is CASSLMTGDNEQYF.

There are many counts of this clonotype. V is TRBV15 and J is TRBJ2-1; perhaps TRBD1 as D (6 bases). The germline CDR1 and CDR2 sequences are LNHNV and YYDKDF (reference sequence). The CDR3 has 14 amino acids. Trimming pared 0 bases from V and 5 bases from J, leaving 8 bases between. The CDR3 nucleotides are TGTGCCACCAGCAGAGATCCAGGGGACAATGAGCAGTTCTTC. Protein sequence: CATSRDPGDNEQFF.

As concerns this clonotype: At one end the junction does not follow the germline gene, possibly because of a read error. The CDR3 coding sequence is TGTGCCAGCAGTTCAGTCCTGAACACTGAAGCTTTCTTC. Translation gives CASSSVLNTEAFF. The rearrangement uses TRBV12-3 or TRBV12-4 and TRBJ1-1, with D uncertain. The CDR3 runs to 13 residues.

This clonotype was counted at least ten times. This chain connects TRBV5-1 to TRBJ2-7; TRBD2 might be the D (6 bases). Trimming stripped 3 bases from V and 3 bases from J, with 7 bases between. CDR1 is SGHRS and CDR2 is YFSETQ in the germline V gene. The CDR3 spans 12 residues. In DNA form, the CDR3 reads TGCGCCAGCAGCTGGGACTTCTACGAGCAGTACTTC. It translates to CASSWDFYEQYF.

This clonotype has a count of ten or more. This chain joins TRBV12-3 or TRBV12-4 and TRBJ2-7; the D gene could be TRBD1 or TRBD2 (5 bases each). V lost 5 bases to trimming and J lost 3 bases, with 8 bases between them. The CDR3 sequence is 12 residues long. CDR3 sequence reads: CASSRDGYEQYF. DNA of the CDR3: TGTGCCAGCAGTCGGGACGGCTACGAGCAGTACTTC.

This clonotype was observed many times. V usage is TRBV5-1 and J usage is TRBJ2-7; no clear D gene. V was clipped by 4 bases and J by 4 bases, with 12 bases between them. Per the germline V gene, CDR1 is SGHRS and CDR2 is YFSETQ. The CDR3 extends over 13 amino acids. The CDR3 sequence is CASSPEGPYEQYF. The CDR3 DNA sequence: TGCGCCAGCAGCCCGGAAGGTCCTTACGAGCAGTACTTC. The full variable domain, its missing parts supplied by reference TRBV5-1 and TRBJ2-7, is KAGVTQTPRYLIKTRGQQVTLSCSPISGHRSVSWYQQTPGQGLQFLFEYFSETQRNKGNFPGRFSGRQFSNSRSEMNVSTLELGDSALYLCASSPEGPYEQYFGPGTRLTVT.

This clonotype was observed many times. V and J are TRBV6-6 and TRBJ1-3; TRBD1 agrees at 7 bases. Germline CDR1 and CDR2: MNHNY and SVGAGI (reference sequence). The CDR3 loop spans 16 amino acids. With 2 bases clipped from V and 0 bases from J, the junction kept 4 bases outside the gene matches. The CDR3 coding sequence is TGTGCCAGCAGTTACCCAGACAGGGACTCTGGAAACACCATATATTTT. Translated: CASSYPDRDSGNTIYF.

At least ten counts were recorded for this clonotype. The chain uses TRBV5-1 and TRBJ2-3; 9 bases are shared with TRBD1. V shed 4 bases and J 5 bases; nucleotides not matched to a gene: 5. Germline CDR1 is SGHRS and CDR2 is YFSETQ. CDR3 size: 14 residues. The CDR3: CASSRTGVGDTQYF. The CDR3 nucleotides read TGCGCCAGCAGCAGGACAGGGGTGGGAGATACGCAGTATTTT.

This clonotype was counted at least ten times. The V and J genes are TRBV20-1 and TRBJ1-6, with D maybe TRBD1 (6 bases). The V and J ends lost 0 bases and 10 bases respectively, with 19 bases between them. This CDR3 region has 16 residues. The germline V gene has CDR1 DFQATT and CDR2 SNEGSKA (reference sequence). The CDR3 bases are TGCAGTGCTAGAGATCGGTTTGGGGGGCTAGGGTCACCCCTCCACTTT. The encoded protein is CSARDRFGGLGSPLHF.

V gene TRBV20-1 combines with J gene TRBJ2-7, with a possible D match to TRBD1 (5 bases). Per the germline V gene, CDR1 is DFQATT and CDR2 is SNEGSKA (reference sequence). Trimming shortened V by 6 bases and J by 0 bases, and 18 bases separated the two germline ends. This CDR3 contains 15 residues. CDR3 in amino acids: CSATLRGKSSYEQYF. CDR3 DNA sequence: TGCAGTGCAACCTTAAGGGGAAAAAGCTCCTACGAGCAGTACTTC.

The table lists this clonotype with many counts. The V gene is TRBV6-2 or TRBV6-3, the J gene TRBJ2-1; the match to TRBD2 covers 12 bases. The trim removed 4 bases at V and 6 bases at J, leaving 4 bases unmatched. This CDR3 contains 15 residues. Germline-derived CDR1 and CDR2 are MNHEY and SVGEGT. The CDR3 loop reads CASSFLAGGGNEQFF. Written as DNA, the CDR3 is TGTGCCAGCAGTTTCCTAGCGGGAGGGGGCAATGAGCAGTTCTTC.

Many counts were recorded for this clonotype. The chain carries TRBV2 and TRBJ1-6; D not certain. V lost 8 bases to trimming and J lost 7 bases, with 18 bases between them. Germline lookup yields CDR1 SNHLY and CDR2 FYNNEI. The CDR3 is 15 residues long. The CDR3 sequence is CASSVGDVENSPLHF. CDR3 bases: TGTGCCAGCTCCGTGGGAGACGTAGAAAATTCACCCCTCCACTTT.

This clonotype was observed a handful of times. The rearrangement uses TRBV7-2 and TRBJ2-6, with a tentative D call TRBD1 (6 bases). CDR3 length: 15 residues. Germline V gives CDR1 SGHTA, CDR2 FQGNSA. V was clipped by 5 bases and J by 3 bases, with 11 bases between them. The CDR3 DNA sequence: TGTGCCAGCAGCCTACAGGGTGATGGGGCCAACGTCCTGACTTTC. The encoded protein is CASSLQGDGANVLTF.